Shown below are 15 T cell receptor beta chains from a single sample sequenced in a study of blood T cell repertoires in COVID-19. Libraries were prepared by immunoSEQ multiplex PCR; TCRdb keeps only in-frame clonotypes and omits some of them. The table shows around 65,000 clones, with approximately 83% occurring only once. What was sequenced was peripheral blood. The origin of the receptors is a human donor in a cohort sampled during active COVID-19.

With regard to this clone: The identical CDR3 is also encoded by other nucleotide sequences in the sample. V and J are TRBV5-1 and TRBJ1-2, with 8 bases that match TRBD1. The junction had 6 bases not matched to a gene; V was cut back by 3 bases and J by 8 bases. CDR3 length: 13 residues. Germline V lookup: CDR1 SGHRS, CDR2 YFSETQ. CDR3 DNA sequence: TGCGCCAGCAGCTATGGACAGGGTGGGGGCTACACCTTC. Its translation: CASSYGQGGGYTF.

The chain joins TRBV5-1 to TRBJ1-2; possibly TRBD1 for D (5 bases). The V gene's germline CDR1 is SGHRS and CDR2 YFSETQ. V was clipped by 3 bases and J by 9 bases, with 18 bases between them. The length of the CDR3 is 14 residues. CDR3 residues: CASSSGLQDSRYTF. CDR3 bases: TGCGCCAGCAGCTCGGGACTACAGGACTCACGCTACACCTTC.

CDR3 in amino acids: CASRGTGTEGYTF. The CDR3 DNA follows: TGTGCCAGCAGGGGGACAGGGACTGAAGGCTACACCTTC. This chain connects TRBV28 to TRBJ1-2; TRBD1 agrees at 9 bases. After removal of 6 bases from V and 8 bases from J, the junction contained 7 bases not matched to a gene. The CDR3 is made up of 13 amino acids. Germline values: CDR1 MDHEN, CDR2 SYDVKM.

This clone was counted a single time. The rearrangement joins TRBV7-9 to TRBJ2-7; 10 positions match TRBD1. CDR3 length equals 15 residues. CDR1 and CDR2 from the germline V gene are SEHNR and FQNEAQ (reference sequence). The V segment lost 3 bases and the J segment 2 bases; nucleotides outside the gene matches: 4. The CDR3 region is CASSFRDRGTYEQYF. The CDR3 DNA sequence: TGTGCCAGCAGCTTCCGGGACAGGGGCACCTACGAGCAGTACTTC.

The chain carries TRBV7-9 and TRBJ1-1; 10 bases fit TRBD1. Unmatched junction bases numbered 5, after V lost 6 bases and J lost 7 bases. This CDR3 is 13 amino acids long. In germline, CDR1 is SEHNR, CDR2 FQNEAQ (reference sequence). DNA of the CDR3: TGTGCCAGCAGAAGACAGGGGGCCCATGAAGCTTTCTTT. Translation gives CASRRQGAHEAFF.

The chain joins TRBV7-8 to TRBJ2-1, with TRBD2 identical over 9 bases. Per germline, CDR1 SGHVS and CDR2 FQNEAQ. This CDR3 has 13 residues. J gave up 8 bases and V 6 bases, and 5 bases lay outside the gene matches. The CDR3 is CASRLRTSDEQFF. The DNA for the CDR3 is TGTGCCAGCAGACTTCGGACTAGCGATGAGCAGTTCTTC.

This clone was found a few times. The chain links TRBV5-4 to TRBJ1-2; D might be TRBD1 (6 bases). The germline V gene has CDR1 SGHNT and CDR2 YYREEE (reference sequence). CDR3 length: 15 residues. The V end lost 3 bases, the J end lost 4 bases, and 16 bases lay between the germline ends. CDR3 amino acids: CASSSAKGETYGYTF. Written as DNA, the CDR3 is TGTGCCAGCAGCTCGGCGAAGGGGGAAACCTATGGCTACACCTTC.

The chain couples TRBV7-2 to TRBJ2-4, with D possibly TRBD1 on 7 matching bases. CDR1 is SGHTA and CDR2 is FQGNSA in the germline V gene. CDR3 length equals 14 residues. V lost 5 bases to trimming and J lost 9 bases, with 17 bases between them. The CDR3 nucleotides read TGTGCCAGCAGCGTCCTCGCAGGGGGAGGCATTCAGTACTTC. Protein product: CASSVLAGGGIQYF.

The sample holds a few counts of this clone. The chain recombines TRBV5-1 with TRBJ1-1, with D tentatively TRBD1 (5 bases). Germline CDR1 SGHRS, CDR2 YFSETQ. Trimming took off 0 bases at V and 4 bases at J, with 22 bases between the two ends. CDR3 length: 18 amino acids. CDR3 coding DNA: TGCGCCAGCAGCTTGGCCGAAGGGGTGGTATTTTTGGGCACTGAAGCTTTCTTT. Its protein product is CASSLAEGVVFLGTEAFF. The full variable domain, rest sourced from reference TRBV5-1 and TRBJ1-1, is KAGVTQTPRYLIKTRGQQVTLSCSPISGHRSVSWYQQTPGQGLQFLFEYFSETQRNKGNFPGRFSGRQFSNSRSEMNVSTLELGDSALYLCASSLAEGVVFLGTEAFFGQGTRLTVV.

The rearrangement links TRBV7-7 to TRBJ1-1, with 8 bases lining up with TRBD1. Germline values: CDR1 SSHAT, CDR2 FNYEAQ (reference sequence). V was pared by 5 bases and J by 2 bases, with 4 bases of the junction left unmatched. This CDR3 has 14 residues. CDR3 DNA sequence: TGTGCCAGCAGCGTTGACAGGGGAAACACTGAAGCTTTCTTT. Its protein is CASSVDRGNTEAFF.

The chain has TRBV18 and TRBJ1-1; D ambiguous. V was shortened by 3 bases and J by 5 bases, with 13 bases between the two germline ends. CDR1 and CDR2 from the germline V gene are KGHSH and LQKENI. This CDR3 is 14 amino acids long. CDR3 sequence: CASSPARTGTEAFF. CDR3 nucleotides: TGTGCCAGCTCACCTGCACGAACCGGGACTGAAGCTTTCTTT.

The gene calls are TRBV24-1 and TRBJ1-5, with a possible D match to TRBD1 (6 bases). The CDR3 totals 14 residues. The ends were cut back, 4 bases at V and 7 bases at J, with 13 bases in the middle. Germline-derived CDR1 and CDR2 are KGHDR and SFDVKD. CDR3 bases: TGTGCCACCAGTGACCCAGGACAGCAACAGCCCCAGCATTTT. Translation: CATSDPGQQQPQHF.

V and J are TRBV7-8 and TRBJ2-7, with D possibly TRBD2 on 6 matching bases. The CDR3 loop spans 14 amino acids. Germline-derived CDR1 and CDR2 are SGHVS and FQNEAQ. V was shortened by 5 bases and J by 5 bases, with 16 bases between the two germline ends. In DNA form, the CDR3 reads TGTGCCAGCAGCCACGGGACTTTCCTCGACGAGCAGTACTTC. It translates to CASSHGTFLDEQYF.

The chain carries TRBV4-2 and TRBJ2-5; possible D gene TRBD2, 5 bases. The V end lost 5 bases, the J end lost 3 bases, and 13 bases lay between the germline ends. Germline CDR1 and CDR2: LGHNA and YNFKEQ. The CDR3 spans 14 residues. The CDR3 sequence is CASSSSRGEETQYF. The CDR3 coding sequence is TGTGCCAGCAGCTCCTCCCGGGGAGAAGAGACCCAGTACTTC.

The chain combines TRBV28 with TRBJ2-5; no clear D gene. The CDR3 length is 14 residues. V lost 7 bases and J 5 bases, leaving 17 bases between the germline ends. Germline values: CDR1 MDHEN, CDR2 SYDVKM. CDR3 protein: CASNRPQARETQYF. CDR3 sequence (DNA): TGTGCCAGCAATCGACCGCAGGCCAGGGAGACCCAGTACTTC.